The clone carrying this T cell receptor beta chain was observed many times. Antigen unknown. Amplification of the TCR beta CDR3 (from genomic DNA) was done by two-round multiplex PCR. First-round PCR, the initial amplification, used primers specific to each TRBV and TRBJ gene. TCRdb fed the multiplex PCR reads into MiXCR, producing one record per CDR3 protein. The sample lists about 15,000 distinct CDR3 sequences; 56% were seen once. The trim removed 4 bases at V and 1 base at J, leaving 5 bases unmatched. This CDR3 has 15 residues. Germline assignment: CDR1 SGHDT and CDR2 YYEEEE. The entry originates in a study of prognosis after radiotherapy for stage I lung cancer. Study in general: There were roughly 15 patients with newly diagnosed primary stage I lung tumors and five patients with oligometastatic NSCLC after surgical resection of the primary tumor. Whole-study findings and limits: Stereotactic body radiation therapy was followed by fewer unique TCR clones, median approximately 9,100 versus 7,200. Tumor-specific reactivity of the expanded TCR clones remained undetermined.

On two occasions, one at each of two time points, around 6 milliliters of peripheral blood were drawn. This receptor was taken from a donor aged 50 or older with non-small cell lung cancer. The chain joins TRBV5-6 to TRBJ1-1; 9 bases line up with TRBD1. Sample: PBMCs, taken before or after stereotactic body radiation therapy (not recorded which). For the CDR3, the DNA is TGTGCCAGCAGCCGGACAGGGGATTGGAACACTGAAGCTTTCTTT. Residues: CASSRTGDWNTEAFF.